This T cell receptor beta chain was identified in a study of blood T cell repertoires in COVID-19. Overall study: There were acute and convalescent COVID-19 samples, and they came from the United States, Italy and Spain.

Profiling relied on immunoSEQ multiplex PCR, and the TCRdb table lists in-frame clones only, not all of them. The table has roughly 180,000 clones, about 84% seen once; the top ten hold roughly 5.7%. J lost 2 bases, V lost 2 bases, and 6 bases had no gene match. Germline CDR1 SGHDT, CDR2 YYEEEE. The CDR3 has 15 amino acids. The cohort comprised adults aged about 18 to 90 years residing in under 30 US areas. Participants reported their clinical history, and cohort assignment relied on those reports. The chain links TRBV5-6 to TRBJ2-5; 7 bases match TRBD2. Sequencing was performed on PBMCs or T cells enriched from blood (not recorded which). The receptor's source is a woman aged 40 to 50 with acute COVID-19. CDR3 DNA: TGTGCCAGCAGCTTTTGGTGGGGGGGTCAAGAGACCCAGTACTTC. This gives the protein CASSFWWGGQETQYF.